A single T cell receptor beta chain is shown here with its context. Which antigen it targets is not known. No much larger clonotype is one base removed from it; base qualities were not supplied. The data were taken from a study of T-cell reconstitution after alpha-beta-depleted transplantation in children listed by TCRdb under 2016. With respect to the entire study: The study quantitatively tracked T-cell immune reconstitution after TCRalphabeta/CD19-depleted allogeneic hematopoietic cell transplantation in children using TCR repertoire profiling.

To prepare the library, PCR was applied. The instrument given in TCRdb is Illumina HiSeq 2500. TCR library preparation used molecular barcoding, with unique molecular identifiers applied to normalize quantification of the TCRbeta repertoire. Using fastp at Q25 and MiXCR, TCRdb reprocessed the public reads and kept productive beta chains. Here each entry gathers all rows of one CDR3 protein and keeps the most common genes and DNA. The sample contains about 610,000 distinct CDR3 sequences, 8% to 11% of them found a single time. The ten largest account for less than 5% of the sample. A distance of 12 bases separates the germline ends of V and J, which lose 6 bases and 6 bases respectively. Counted from cysteine to phenylalanine, this CDR3 has 14 amino acids. Only the CDR3 DNA stays, 42 bases, in frame from base 1. The germline V gene supplies CDR1 KGHSY and CDR2 FQNENV.

The chain links TRBV16 with TRBJ1-6, with no reliable assignment of the D segment. The TCR comes from a human donor who donated a stem cell graft to a child with acute myeloid leukemia. The specimen comprised PBMCs from the stem cell graft donor, sampled from the stem cell graft. For the CDR3, the sequence is CASSPGPFNSPLHF. The sequenced DNA: TGTGCCAGCAGTCCGGGCCCGTTTAATTCACCCCTCCACTTT.